The source of this TCR beta chain is a study of lymphopenia after photon versus proton radiotherapy. There are 15 residues in the CDR3. The germline V gene encodes CDR1 PRHDT and CDR2 FYEKMQ (reference sequence). Trimming shortened V by 3 bases and J by 5 bases, and 16 bases separated the two germline ends. Only in-frame clones appear in the TCRdb table, and some are missing; sequencing was by immunoSEQ multiplex PCR. The sample carries approximately 65,000 clones, roughly 90% recorded once. This specimen was peripheral blood, taken from a patient treated with proton-based radiotherapy. The chain joins TRBV13 to TRBJ2-5; TRBD1 is a possible D gene (5 bases). The sequence came from an older man with esophageal cancer. CDR3 coding DNA: TGTGCCAGCAGCTTGGGGCCTCGATTTCGGGAGACCCAGTACTTC. It encodes CASSLGPRFRETQYF.